A selection of T cell receptor beta chains follows, all from one sample in a study of blood T cell repertoires in COVID-19. Only in-frame clones appear in the TCRdb table, and some are missing; sequencing was by immunoSEQ multiplex PCR. The sample has around 230,000 clones, almost 85% seen once. Material for sequencing was peripheral blood. All receptors come from a man in his forties or fifties with COVID-19, enrolled during active disease. The CDR3 runs from the conserved cysteine through the conserved F or W. A D gene is named only where the DNA matches it firmly. The listing skips clone size in some rows; elsewhere it reads once, few, many or a size class.

v_call	j_call	d_call	clone_size	cdr3_aa	cdr3_nt
TRBV2	TRBJ2-7	TRBD2	-	CASSAERGDSYEQYF	TGTGCCAGCAGTGCGGAGCGGGGGGACTCCTACGAGCAGTACTTC
TRBV18	TRBJ2-5	TRBD2	-	CASSPPLAGSETQYF	TGTGCCAGCTCACCCCCACTAGCGGGGTCGGAGACCCAGTACTTC
TRBV20-1	TRBJ2-1	TRBD2	-	CSASSGGVEFF	TGCAGTGCTAGTTCGGGGGGAGTGGAGTTCTTC
TRBV20-1	TRBJ2-3	-	-	CSASSSVVTDTQYF	TGCAGTGCTAGTTCTAGCGTGGTCACAGATACGCAGTATTTT
TRBV3-1/TRBV3-2	TRBJ1-5	-	-	CASSPLGGGLLERWNQPQHF	TGTGCCAGCAGCCCTCTAGGTGGGGGACTGCTGGAACGTTGGAATCAGCCCCAGCATTTT
TRBV3-1/TRBV3-2	TRBJ2-7	-	-	CASSQALWDNYEQYF	TGTGCCAGCAGCCAAGCCCTTTGGGACAACTACGAGCAGTACTTC
TRBV11-1	TRBJ2-1	-	-	CASRPRGGGDNEQFF	TGTGCCAGCAGGCCCAGAGGGGGGGGAGACAATGAGCAGTTCTTC
TRBV27	TRBJ2-3	TRBD1	-	CASSSWGTGGTDTQYF	TGTGCCAGCAGTTCATGGGGGACAGGCGGCACAGATACGCAGTATTTT
TRBV5-5	TRBJ1-6	-	-	CASSPDSDSPLHF	TGTGCCAGCAGCCCGGACAGTGATTCACCCCTCCACTTT
TRBV5-1	TRBJ1-1	-	-	CASSRNPGASGTEAFF	TGCGCCAGCAGCCGTAATCCGGGAGCGTCGGGCACTGAAGCTTTCTTT
TRBV5-6	TRBJ2-2	-	-	CASSQGRGQTNTGELFF	TGTGCCAGCAGCCAGGGGAGGGGACAAACGAACACCGGGGAGCTGTTTTTT
TRBV28	TRBJ2-7	TRBD2	-	CASRGLAGAIYEQYF	TGTGCCAGCAGAGGACTAGCGGGAGCCATCTACGAGCAGTACTTC
TRBV11-2	TRBJ1-5	-	once	CASSQNGGPHQPQHF	TGTGCCAGCAGCCAAAACGGGGGTCCCCACCAGCCCCAGCATTTT
TRBV5-4	TRBJ1-1	TRBD1	-	CASSFPGQGSTEAFF	TGTGCCAGCAGCTTTCCGGGACAGGGGAGCACTGAAGCTTTCTTT
TRBV4-3	TRBJ2-7	TRBD1	-	CASSQGQGAYEQYF	TGCGCCAGCAGCCAAGGACAGGGAGCCTACGAGCAGTACTTC
TRBV11-1	TRBJ2-2	-	-	CASSFSQTNTGELFF	TGTGCCAGCAGCTTTTCACAGACGAACACCGGGGAGCTGTTTTTT
TRBV9	TRBJ1-4	-	-	CASSVGGTSEKLFF	TGTGCCAGCAGCGTAGGAGGGACAAGTGAAAAACTGTTTTTT
TRBV20-1	TRBJ1-2	-	-	CSARGTSGYTF	TGCAGTGCTAGAGGGACATCCGGCTACACCTTC
TRBV4-2	TRBJ2-5	-	-	CASSQEGGRLSQYF	TGTGCCAGCAGCCAAGAAGGGGGAAGGTTGTCCCAGTACTTC
TRBV4-2	TRBJ2-3	TRBD2	-	CASSQNGAGASTDTQYF	TGTGCCAGCAGCCAGAACGGAGCGGGGGCAAGCACAGATACGCAGTATTTT